This TCR beta chain was identified in a study of T cell responses to AZD1222 COVID-19 vaccine. With respect to this clone: What it binds is not known.

Study observations and caveats: Receipt of two AZD1222 doses was followed by a rise in Spike-specific TCR breadth and depth. Across the whole spike, CD4 TCRs peaked at regions 160-218 and 743-854.

The trim removed 4 bases at V and 5 bases at J, leaving 4 bases unmatched. Germline-derived CDR1 and CDR2 are SGHAT and FQNNGV. This CDR3 has 13 residues. The repertoire was sequenced with immunoSEQ multiplex PCR; TCRdb's copy has only in-frame clones and lacks some. Counted here are roughly 78,000 clones, roughly four fifths occurring once; the ten biggest clones make up about 3%. Sequenced here: peripheral blood, sampled on day 0 of AZD1222 vaccination. The rearrangement joins TRBV11-2 to TRBJ1-1, with 7 bases that match TRBD1. The TCR was taken from an adult in good health. CDR3 bases: TGTGCCAGCAGCTCGCAGGGGGGGACTGAAGCTTTCTTT. Its translation is CASSSQGGTEAFF. Full variable domain (remainder filled in from reference TRBV11-2 and TRBJ1-1): EAGVAQSPRYKIIEKRQSVAFWCNPISGHATLYWYQQILGQGPKLLIQFQNNGVVDDSQLPKDRFSAERLKGVDSTLKIQPAKLEDSAVYLCASSSQGGTEAFFGQGTRLTVV.